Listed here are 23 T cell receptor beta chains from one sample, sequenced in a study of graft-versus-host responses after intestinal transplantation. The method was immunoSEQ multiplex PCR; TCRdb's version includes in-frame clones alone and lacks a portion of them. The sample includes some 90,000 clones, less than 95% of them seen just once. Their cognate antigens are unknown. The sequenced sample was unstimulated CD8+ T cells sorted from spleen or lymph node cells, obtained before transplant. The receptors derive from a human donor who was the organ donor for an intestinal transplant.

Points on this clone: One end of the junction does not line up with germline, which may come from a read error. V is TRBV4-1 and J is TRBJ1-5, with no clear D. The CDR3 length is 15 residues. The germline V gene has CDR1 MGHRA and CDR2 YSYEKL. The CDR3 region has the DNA TGTGCCAGCAGCTACACCACCGGGGTCAATCAGCCCCAGCATTTT. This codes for CASSYTTGVNQPQHF.

The CDR3 is CASSYELDIANYGYTF. The CDR3 DNA sequence: TGTGCCAGCAGTTACGAACTCGACATCGCTAACTATGGCTACACCTTC. V and J are TRBV6-6 and TRBJ1-2; D not resolved. Trimming pared 2 bases from V and 0 bases from J, leaving 13 bases between. In germline, CDR1 is MNHNY, CDR2 SVGAGI (reference sequence). The CDR3 has 16 amino acids.

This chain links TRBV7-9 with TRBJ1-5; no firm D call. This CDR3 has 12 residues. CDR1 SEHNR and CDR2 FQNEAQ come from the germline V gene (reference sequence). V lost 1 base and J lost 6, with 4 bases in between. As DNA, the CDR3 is TGTGCCAGCAGCTTAGGACTTCAGCCCCAGCATTTT. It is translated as CASSLGLQPQHF.

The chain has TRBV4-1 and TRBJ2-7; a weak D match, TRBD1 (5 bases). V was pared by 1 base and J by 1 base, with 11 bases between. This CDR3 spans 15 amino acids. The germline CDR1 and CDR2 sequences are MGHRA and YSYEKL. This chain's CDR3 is CASSQGPGKSYEQYF. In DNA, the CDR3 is TGCGCCAGCAGCCAAGGGCCAGGGAAGTCCTACGAGCAGTACTTC.

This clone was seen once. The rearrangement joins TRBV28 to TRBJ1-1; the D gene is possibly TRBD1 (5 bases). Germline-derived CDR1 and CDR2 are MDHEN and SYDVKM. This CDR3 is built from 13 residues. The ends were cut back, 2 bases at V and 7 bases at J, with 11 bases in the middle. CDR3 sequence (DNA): TGTGCCAGCAGTTTAAGGAGACAGAATGAAGCTTTCTTT. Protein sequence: CASSLRRQNEAFF.

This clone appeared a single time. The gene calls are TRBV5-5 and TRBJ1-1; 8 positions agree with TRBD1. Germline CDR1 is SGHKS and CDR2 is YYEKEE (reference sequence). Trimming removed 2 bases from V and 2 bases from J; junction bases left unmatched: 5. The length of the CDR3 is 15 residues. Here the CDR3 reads CASSLQGVSNTEAFF. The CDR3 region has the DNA TGTGCCAGCAGCTTACAGGGGGTGAGTAACACTGAAGCTTTCTTT.

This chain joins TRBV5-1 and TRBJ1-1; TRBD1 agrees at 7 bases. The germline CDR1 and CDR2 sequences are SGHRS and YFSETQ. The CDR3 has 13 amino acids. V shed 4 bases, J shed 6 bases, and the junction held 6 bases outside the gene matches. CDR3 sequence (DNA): TGCGCCAGCAGCCCTTTGACAGGGCCTGAAGCTTTCTTT. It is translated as CASSPLTGPEAFF.

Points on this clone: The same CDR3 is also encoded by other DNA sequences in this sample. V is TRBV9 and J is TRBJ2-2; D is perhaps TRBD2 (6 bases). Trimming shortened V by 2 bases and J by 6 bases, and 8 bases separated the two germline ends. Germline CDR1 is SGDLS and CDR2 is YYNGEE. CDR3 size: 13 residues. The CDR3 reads CASSVGGAGELFF. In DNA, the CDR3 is TGTGCCAGCAGCGTTGGAGGGGCCGGGGAGCTGTTTTTT.

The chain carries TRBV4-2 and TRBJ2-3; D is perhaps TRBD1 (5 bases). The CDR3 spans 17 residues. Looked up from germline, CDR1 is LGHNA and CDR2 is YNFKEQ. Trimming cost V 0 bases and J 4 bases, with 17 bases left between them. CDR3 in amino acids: CASSQEGNRRGSDTQYF. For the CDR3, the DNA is TGTGCCAGCAGCCAAGAGGGGAATAGAAGGGGATCAGATACGCAGTATTTT.

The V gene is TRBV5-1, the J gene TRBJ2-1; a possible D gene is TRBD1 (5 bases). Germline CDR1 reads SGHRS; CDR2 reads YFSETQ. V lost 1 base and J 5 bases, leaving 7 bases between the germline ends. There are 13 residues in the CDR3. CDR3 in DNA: TGCGCCAGCAGCTTGTTGGGGCACAATGAGCAGTTCTTC. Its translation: CASSLLGHNEQFF.

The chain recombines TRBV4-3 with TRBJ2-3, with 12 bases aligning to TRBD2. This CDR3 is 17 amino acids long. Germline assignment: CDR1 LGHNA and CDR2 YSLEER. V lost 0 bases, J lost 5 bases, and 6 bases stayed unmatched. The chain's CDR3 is CASSQDYPSGGEDTQYF. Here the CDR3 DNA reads TGCGCCAGCAGCCAAGATTATCCTAGCGGGGGGGAAGATACGCAGTATTTT.

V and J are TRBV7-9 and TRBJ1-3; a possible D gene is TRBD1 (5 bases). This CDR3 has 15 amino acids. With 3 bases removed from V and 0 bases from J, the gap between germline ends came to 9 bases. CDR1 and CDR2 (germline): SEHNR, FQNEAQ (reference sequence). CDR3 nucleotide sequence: TGTGCCAGCAGCTTTACAGGAAGCTCTGGAAACACCATATATTTT. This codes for CASSFTGSSGNTIYF. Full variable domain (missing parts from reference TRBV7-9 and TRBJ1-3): DTGVSQNPRHKITKRGQNVTFRCDPISEHNRLYWYRQTLGQGPEFLTYFQNEAQLEKSRLLSDRFSAERPKGSFSTLEIQRTEQGDSAMYLCASSFTGSSGNTIYFGEGSWLTVV.

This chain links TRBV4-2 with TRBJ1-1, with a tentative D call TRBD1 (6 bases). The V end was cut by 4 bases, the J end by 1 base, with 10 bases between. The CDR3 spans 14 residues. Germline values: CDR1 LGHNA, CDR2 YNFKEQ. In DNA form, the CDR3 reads TGTGCCAGCAGCCGGACAGTCGGGAACACTGAAGCTTTCTTT. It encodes CASSRTVGNTEAFF.

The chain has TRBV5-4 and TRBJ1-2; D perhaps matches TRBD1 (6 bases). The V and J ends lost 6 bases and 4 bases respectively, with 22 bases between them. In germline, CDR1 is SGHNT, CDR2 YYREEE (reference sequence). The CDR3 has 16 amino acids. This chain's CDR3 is CASTPPGGPGIYGYTF. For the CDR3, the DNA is TGTGCCAGCACCCCCCCGGGGGGCCCTGGAATCTATGGCTACACCTTC.

The CDR3, as DNA: TGCAGCGTTGAAGGCGAGGTGGGACAGGGGGCCCCCTATGGCTACACCTTC. Encoded protein: CSVEGEVGQGAPYGYTF. This chain uses TRBV29-1 with TRBJ1-2, with TRBD1 matching 12 bases. CDR1 and CDR2 (germline): SQVTM, ANQGSEA. After removal of 1 base from V and 4 bases from J, the junction contained 10 bases not matched to a gene. The CDR3 runs to 17 residues. Full variable domain (missing parts from reference TRBV29-1 and TRBJ1-2): SAVISQKPSRDICQRGTSLTIQCQVDSQVTMMFWYRQQPGQSLTLIATANQGSEATYESGFVIDKFPISRPNLTFSTLTVSNMSPEDSSIYLCSVEGEVGQGAPYGYTFGSGTRLTVV.

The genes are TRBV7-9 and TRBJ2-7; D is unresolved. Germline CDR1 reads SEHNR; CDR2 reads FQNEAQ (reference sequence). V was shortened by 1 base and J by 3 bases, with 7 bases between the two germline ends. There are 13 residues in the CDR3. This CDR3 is CASSLGAVYEQYF. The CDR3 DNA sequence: TGTGCCAGCAGCTTAGGGGCAGTCTACGAGCAGTACTTC.

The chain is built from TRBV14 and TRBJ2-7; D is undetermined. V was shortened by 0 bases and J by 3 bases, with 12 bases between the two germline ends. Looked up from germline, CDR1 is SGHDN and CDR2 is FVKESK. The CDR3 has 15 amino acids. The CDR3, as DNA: TGTGCCAGCAGCCAAGATTATAGTCTTGACTACGAGCAGTACTTC. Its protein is CASSQDYSLDYEQYF.

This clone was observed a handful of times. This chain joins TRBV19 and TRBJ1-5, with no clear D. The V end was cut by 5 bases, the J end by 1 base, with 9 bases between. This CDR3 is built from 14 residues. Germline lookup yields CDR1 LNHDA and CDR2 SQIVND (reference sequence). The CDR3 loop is CASSLIISNQPQHF. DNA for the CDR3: TGTGCCAGTAGTTTAATAATCAGCAATCAGCCCCAGCATTTT.

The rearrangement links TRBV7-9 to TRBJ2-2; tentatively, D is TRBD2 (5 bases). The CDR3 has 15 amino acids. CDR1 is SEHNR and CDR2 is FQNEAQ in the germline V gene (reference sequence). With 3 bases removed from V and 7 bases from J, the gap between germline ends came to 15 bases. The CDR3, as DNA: TGTGCCAGCAGCTTTCCCGGGGTTCTTGACGGGGAGCTGTTTTTT. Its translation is CASSFPGVLDGELFF.

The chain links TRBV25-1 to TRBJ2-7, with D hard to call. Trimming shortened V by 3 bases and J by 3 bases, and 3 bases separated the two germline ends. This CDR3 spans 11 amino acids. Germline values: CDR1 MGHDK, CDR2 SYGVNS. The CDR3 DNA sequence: TGTGCCAGCAGTGACAACTACGAGCAGTACTTC. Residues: CASSDNYEQYF.

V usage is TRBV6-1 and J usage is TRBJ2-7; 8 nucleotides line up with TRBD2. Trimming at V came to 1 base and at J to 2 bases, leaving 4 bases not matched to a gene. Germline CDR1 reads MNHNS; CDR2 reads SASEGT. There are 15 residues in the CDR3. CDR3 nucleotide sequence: TGTGCCAGCAGTGAAGGGGCGGGGGGCGCCTACGAGCAGTACTTC. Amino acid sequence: CASSEGAGGAYEQYF.

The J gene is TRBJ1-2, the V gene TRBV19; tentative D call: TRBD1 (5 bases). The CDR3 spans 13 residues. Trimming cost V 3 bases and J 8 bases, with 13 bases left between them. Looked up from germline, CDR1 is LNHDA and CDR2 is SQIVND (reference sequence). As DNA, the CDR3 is TGTGCCAGTAGTATGGGGCAGCCTGGGGGCTACACCTTC. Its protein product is CASSMGQPGGYTF.

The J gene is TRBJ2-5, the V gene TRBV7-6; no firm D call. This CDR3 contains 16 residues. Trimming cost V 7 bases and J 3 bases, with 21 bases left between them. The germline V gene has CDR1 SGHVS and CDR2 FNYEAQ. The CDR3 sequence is CASTPRAGQSKETQYF. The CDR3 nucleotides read TGTGCCAGCACCCCCCGAGCTGGGCAGTCAAAAGAGACCCAGTACTTC.